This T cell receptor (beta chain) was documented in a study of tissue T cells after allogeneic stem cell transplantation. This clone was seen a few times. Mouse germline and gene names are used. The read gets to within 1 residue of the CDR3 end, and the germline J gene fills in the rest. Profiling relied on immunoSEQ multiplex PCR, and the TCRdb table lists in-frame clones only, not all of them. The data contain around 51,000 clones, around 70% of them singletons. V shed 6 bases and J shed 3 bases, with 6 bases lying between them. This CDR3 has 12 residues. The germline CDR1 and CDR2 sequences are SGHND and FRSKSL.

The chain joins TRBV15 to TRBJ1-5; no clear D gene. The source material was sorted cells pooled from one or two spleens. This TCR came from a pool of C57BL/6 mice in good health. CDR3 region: CASSSGNQAPLF. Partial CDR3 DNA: TGTGCCAGCAGCTCGGGCAACCAGGCTCCGCTT.